This TCR beta chain was obtained from a study of T cell responses to AZD1222 COVID-19 vaccine. Study overall: Second doses that came at about 4 or about 12 weeks were put together. Study conclusions and caveats: Spike-specific TCR breadth rose after two AZD1222 doses, and depth rose as well. Close to half of all spike-specific TCRs reportedly target regions of the variants that are unmutated. The donors showed a predominance of white British ancestry and of females, with possible underestimation of clonal diversity.

The germline CDR1 and CDR2 sequences are MNHEY and SVGAGI. V lost 5 bases, J lost 3 bases, and 5 bases stayed unmatched. This CDR3 contains 15 residues. As regards this clone: Its antigen is as yet unknown.

Assay used: immunoSEQ multiplex PCR; TCRdb lists only in-frame clones, some missing. The sample carries 100,000 to 120,000 clones, around 90% recorded once. Sample: peripheral blood, taken on day 0 of AZD1222 vaccination. The sequence derives from an adult in good health. V and J are TRBV6-5 and TRBJ2-1, with 9 bases lining up with TRBD2. CDR3 loop: CASSTTSGHYNEQFF. The CDR3, as DNA: TGTGCCAGCAGTACGACTAGCGGCCACTACAATGAGCAGTTCTTC.